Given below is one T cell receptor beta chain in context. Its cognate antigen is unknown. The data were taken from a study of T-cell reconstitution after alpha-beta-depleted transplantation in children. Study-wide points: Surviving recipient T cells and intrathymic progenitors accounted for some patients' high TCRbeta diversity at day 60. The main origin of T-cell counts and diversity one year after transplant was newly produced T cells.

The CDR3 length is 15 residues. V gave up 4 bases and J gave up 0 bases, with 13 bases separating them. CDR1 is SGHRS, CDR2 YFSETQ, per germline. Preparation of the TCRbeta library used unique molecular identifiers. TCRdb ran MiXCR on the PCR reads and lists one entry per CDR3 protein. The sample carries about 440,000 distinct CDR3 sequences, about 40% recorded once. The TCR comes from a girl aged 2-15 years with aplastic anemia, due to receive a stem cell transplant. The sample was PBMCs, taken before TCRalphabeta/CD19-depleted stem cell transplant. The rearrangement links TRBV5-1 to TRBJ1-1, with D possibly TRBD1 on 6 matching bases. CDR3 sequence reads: CASSPRTDMNTEAFF. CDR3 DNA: TGCGCCAGCAGCCCCCGGACAGACATGAACACTGAAGCTTTCTTT.